A single sample is the source of the 32 T cell receptor beta chains below, sequenced in a study of Graves' ophthalmopathy and Graves' hyperthyroidism. Investigators amplified TCR beta CDR3 regions from RNA transcripts. The workflow started with a first-round RT-PCR run with HTBI primers and then moved on to a second-round multiplex PCR. TCRdb re-called the multiplex PCR reads with MiXCR, one entry per CDR3 protein. This table has hundreds of thousands of distinct CDR3 sequences, 15% appearing once. The specimen sequenced was peripheral blood. All receptors derive from a young woman with stable Graves' hyperthyroidism.

This clonotype appeared many times. This chain uses TRBV2 with TRBJ2-5; TRBD1 might be the D (6 bases). The CDR3 extends over 15 amino acids. CDR1 and CDR2 from the germline V gene are SNHLY and FYNNEI. The V end lost 1 base, the J end lost 5 bases, and 14 bases lay between the germline ends. CDR3: CASSEGGQMRETQYF. CDR3 nucleotides: TGTGCCAGCAGTGAAGGAGGACAGATGCGGGAGACCCAGTACTTC.

This clonotype was observed many times. This sequence joins TRBV6-2 or TRBV6-3 and TRBJ1-1; a weak D match, TRBD1 (5 bases). V was trimmed by 4 bases and J by 2 bases, leaving 17 bases between them. This CDR3 spans 16 amino acids. Germline CDR1 and CDR2: MNHEY and SVGEGT. The CDR3 DNA sequence: TGTGCCAGCAGTTTCCCCCCATTAAGGGGTAACACTGAAGCTTTCTTT. This sequence encodes CASSFPPLRGNTEAFF.

On this clonotype: One base away lies a much larger clone, so this may be a sequencing read error. The CDR3 here is CSARGQVPESFF. In DNA, the CDR3 is TGCAGTGCGAGGGGGCAGGTTCCTGAATCTTTCTTT. The chain joins TRBV20-1 to TRBJ1-1, with 7 bases matching TRBD1. The length of the CDR3 is 12 residues. Germline V gene data show CDR1 as DFQATT and CDR2 as SNEGSKA (reference sequence).

The sample holds many counts of this clonotype. The chain employs TRBV11-2 and TRBJ2-7, with 9 bases that match TRBD2. V lost 5 bases, J lost 5 bases, and 13 bases stayed unmatched. The CDR3 is 16 amino acids. CDR1 SGHAT and CDR2 FQNNGV come from the germline V gene. The CDR3 nucleotides read TGTGCCAGCAGCCTAACTCTAGCGGGGCTCGGGAACGAGCAGTACTTC. Encoded protein: CASSLTLAGLGNEQYF.

This clonotype came up many times. The gene calls are TRBV5-1 and TRBJ1-1; D is possibly TRBD1 (6 bases). The V gene's germline CDR1 is SGHRS and CDR2 YFSETQ. The CDR3 covers 15 residues. Trimming left V 2 bases short and J 6 bases short, with 17 bases between. The CDR3 here is CASSFNYQGKPEAFF. The CDR3 bases are TGCGCCAGCAGCTTTAACTACCAGGGGAAACCTGAAGCTTTCTTT.

This clonotype was observed many times. V is TRBV11-2 and J is TRBJ1-2, with TRBD1 matching over 7 bases. The trim removed 7 bases at V and 5 bases at J, leaving 10 bases unmatched. The CDR3 loop spans 14 amino acids. Germline V gene data show CDR1 as SGHAT and CDR2 as FQNNGV. The CDR3 DNA reads TGTGCCAGCACCCAGGGGGGGAGTCGGTATGGCTACACCTTC. It encodes CASTQGGSRYGYTF.

This clonotype was seen ten or more times. CDR3 DNA sequence: TGTGCCAGCAGCTCCTCCTGGGGAGACACTGAAGCTTTCTTT. This gives the protein CASSSSWGDTEAFF. The chain combines TRBV7-2 with TRBJ1-1; D is undetermined. This CDR3 spans 14 amino acids. Germline V gene lookup returns CDR1 SGHTA and CDR2 FQGNSA. Trimming took 4 bases from V and 3 from J, leaving 12 bases between them.

Ten or more counts support this clonotype. The DNA of the CDR3 is TGCAGCGTCCAACTTACCTACGAGCAGTACTTC. Translated, it gives CSVQLTYEQYF. V gene TRBV29-1 combines with J gene TRBJ2-7; D unresolved. Trimming shortened V by 6 bases and J by 2 bases, and 8 bases separated the two germline ends. In germline, CDR1 is SQVTM, CDR2 ANQGSEA. CDR3 size: 11 residues.

This clonotype was seen a few times. The chain employs TRBV4-2 and TRBJ2-2, with 10 bases aligning to TRBD2. Germline assignment: CDR1 LGHNA and CDR2 YNFKEQ. With 0 bases clipped from V and 0 bases from J, the junction kept 4 bases outside the gene matches. The CDR3 loop spans 18 amino acids. CDR3 sequence (DNA): TGTGCCAGCAGCCAAGATCTAGCGGGGGCCTCGAACACCGGGGAGCTGTTTTTT. This sequence encodes CASSQDLAGASNTGELFF.

This clonotype was found once. The chain uses TRBV2 and TRBJ1-3; 7 bases agree with TRBD1. The CDR3 loop spans 15 amino acids. Germline assignment: CDR1 SNHLY and CDR2 FYNNEI. The ends lost 3 bases at V and 4 bases at J; junction bases unmatched: 6. The CDR3 DNA reads TGTGCCAGCAGTGATTATTGGGGACAGGGAAACACCATATATTTT. Translation gives CASSDYWGQGNTIYF.

This clonotype appeared many times. The chain recombines TRBV6-5 with TRBJ1-1; D remains unclear. This CDR3 is 15 amino acids long. V lost 7 bases, J lost 2 bases, and 17 bases lay in between. CDR1 MNHEY and CDR2 SVGAGI come from the germline V gene. The CDR3 sequence: CASTYSRGSNTEAFF. DNA for the CDR3: TGTGCCAGCACCTACTCGCGGGGTAGCAACACTGAAGCTTTCTTT.

V usage is TRBV12-3 or TRBV12-4 and J usage is TRBJ1-6; the D is unclear. This CDR3 comprises 13 residues. Trimming removed 4 bases at V and 7 bases at J, with 8 bases between. This CDR3 reads CASSSRLNSPLHF. The DNA of the CDR3 is TGTGCCAGCAGTTCCCGACTGAATTCACCCCTCCACTTT.

The V call is TRBV3-1, the J call TRBJ2-5; D not certain. The V gene lost 0 bases and the J gene lost 1 base, with 27 bases spanning the gap. Germline V CDR1 and CDR2: LGHDT, YNNKEL (reference sequence). The CDR3 has 21 residues. DNA of the CDR3: TGTGCCAGCAGCCAAGATACTGGGGTCGCAGGCGACTCAACGATCCAAGAGACCCAGTACTTC. Translated, it gives CASSQDTGVAGDSTIQETQYF.

This clonotype was recorded many times. The J gene is TRBJ2-7, the V gene TRBV12-3 or TRBV12-4; D possibly corresponds to TRBD1 (6 bases). V was clipped by 5 bases and J by 9 bases, with 14 bases between them. The CDR3 has 12 amino acids. Written as DNA, the CDR3 is TGTGCCAGCAGTCCCGCCATAGGGGGGCAGTACTTC. It translates to CASSPAIGGQYF.

On this clonotype: This likely comes from a read error, as the CDR3 has no conserved phenylalanine or tryptophan at its end. This rearrangement joins TRBV6-5 to TRBJ2-7; the D is unclear. CDR1 and CDR2 (germline): MNHEY, SVGAGI. This CDR3 is 13 amino acids long. CDR3 bases: TGCGCCAGCAGTTTAGTGGAAAACTACGAGCAGTACTAC. This codes for CASSLVENYEQYY.

The sample holds many counts of this clonotype. The rearrangement links TRBV12-3 or TRBV12-4 to TRBJ1-3; D not certain. Trimming took off 4 bases at V and 4 bases at J, with 14 bases between the two ends. The CDR3 spans 15 residues. Here the CDR3 reads CASSSGLSGGNTIYF. CDR3 in DNA: TGTGCCAGCAGTTCGGGGTTATCGGGGGGAAACACCATATATTTT.

This clonotype was counted ten times or more. The gene calls are TRBV6-1 and TRBJ2-5, with D hard to call. The CDR3 sequence is 12 residues long. V lost 4 bases and J lost 6, with 9 bases in between. Per the germline V gene, CDR1 is MNHNS and CDR2 is SASEGT. CDR3 in DNA: TGTGCCAGCAGTGCCGGTGGGAAGACCCAGTACTTC. Its protein is CASSAGGKTQYF.

There are many counts of this clonotype. The chain has TRBV15 and TRBJ2-5, with 11 bases that match TRBD2. The CDR3 is 17 amino acids. Germline values: CDR1 LNHNV, CDR2 YYDKDF (reference sequence). J lost 7 bases, V lost 2 bases, and 12 bases had no gene match. CDR3 DNA sequence: TGTGCCACCAGCAGATTCGCTAGCGGGGGGAAGAGAACGACCCAGTACTTC. This gives the protein CATSRFASGGKRTTQYF.

This clonotype has a count of ten or more. The chain employs TRBV6-1 and TRBJ2-7; TRBD2 agrees at 10 bases. This CDR3 region has 17 residues. CDR1 is MNHNS, CDR2 SASEGT, per germline. Trimming cost V 1 base and J 2 bases; bases outside gene matches: 8. This chain's CDR3 is CASSEVGLAGATYEQYF. In DNA form, the CDR3 reads TGTGCCAGCAGTGAAGTTGGTCTAGCGGGGGCTACCTACGAGCAGTACTTC.

Ten or more counts support this clonotype. The chain combines TRBV19 with TRBJ1-5, with D unclear. This CDR3 is 15 amino acids long. Trimming took off 3 bases at V and 5 bases at J, with 14 bases between the two ends. Germline CDR1 reads LNHDA; CDR2 reads SQIVND (reference sequence). The chain's CDR3 is CASSIRGGGDQPQHF. In nucleotides, the CDR3 is TGTGCCAGTAGTATCCGGGGAGGCGGCGATCAGCCCCAGCATTTT.

This clonotype was observed at least ten times. CDR3 nucleotides: TGCGCCAGCAGCTCGCAGGGGCACCTGAACACTGAAGCTTTCTTT. Its translation is CASSSQGHLNTEAFF. The chain links TRBV5-1 to TRBJ1-1, with D possibly being TRBD1 (6 bases). The V and J ends lost 3 bases and 0 bases respectively, with 12 bases between them. The CDR3 is made up of 15 amino acids. Germline CDR1 reads SGHRS; CDR2 reads YFSETQ. The full variable domain, its missing parts supplied by reference TRBV5-1 and TRBJ1-1, is KAGVTQTPRYLIKTRGQQVTLSCSPISGHRSVSWYQQTPGQGLQFLFEYFSETQRNKGNFPGRFSGRQFSNSRSEMNVSTLELGDSALYLCASSSQGHLNTEAFFGQGTRLTVV.

This clonotype was counted only a few times. V is TRBV2 and J is TRBJ2-7, with D uncertain. The germline V gene has CDR1 SNHLY and CDR2 FYNNEI. V shed 0 bases and J shed 0 bases, with 12 bases lying between them. The CDR3 contains 16 residues. The CDR3 DNA sequence: TGTGCCAGCAGTGAAGCGCTTCTGTCCAGCTCCTACGAGCAGTACTTC. Amino acids: CASSEALLSSSYEQYF.

This clonotype was counted many times. The CDR3 DNA reads TGTGCCAGCAGGATGGGGGGCCGGACCCAGTACTTC. The encoded protein is CASRMGGRTQYF. The chain couples TRBV2 to TRBJ2-5; D is tentatively TRBD1 or TRBD2 (6 bases each). Germline V gives CDR1 SNHLY, CDR2 FYNNEI. The V gene lost 6 bases and the J gene lost 7 bases, with 12 bases spanning the gap. The CDR3 contains 12 residues.

This clonotype was recorded many times. CDR3 sequence reads: CASSLTTGWDSPLHF. DNA for the CDR3: TGTGCCAGCAGCTTAACGACAGGGTGGGATTCACCCCTCCACTTT. The chain employs TRBV7-3 and TRBJ1-6; 7 bases agree with TRBD1. The CDR3 consists of 15 residues. Germline CDR1 SGHTA, CDR2 FQGTGA. The trim removed 0 bases at V and 8 bases at J, leaving 4 bases unmatched.

This chain links TRBV2 with TRBJ2-2, with TRBD2 identical over 15 bases. V shed 6 bases and J 3 bases; nucleotides not matched to a gene: 11. The CDR3 consists of 19 residues. CDR1 and CDR2 (germline): SNHLY, FYNNEI. The CDR3 sequence: CASSVRGLAGGPDTGELFF. The CDR3 DNA is TGTGCCAGCAGCGTCCGAGGACTAGCGGGGGGGCCGGACACCGGGGAGCTGTTTTTT.

This clonotype occurred many times. The chain links TRBV6-2 or TRBV6-3 to TRBJ2-5; D is possibly TRBD1 or TRBD2 (5 bases each). Germline V gene sequence: CDR1 MNHEY, CDR2 SVGEGT. The V end was cut by 0 bases, the J end by 6 bases, with 8 bases between. The CDR3 has 13 residues. The CDR3 sequence is CASSYSGVQTQYF. The CDR3 DNA reads as TGTGCCAGCAGTTACTCGGGGGTCCAGACCCAGTACTTC.

In this sample, this clonotype turned up a few times. The junction differs from germline at one of its ends, possibly a read error. The J gene is TRBJ2-7, the V gene TRBV15; 11 bases agree with TRBD2. This CDR3 spans 16 amino acids. Germline V gives CDR1 LNHNV, CDR2 YYDKDF (reference sequence). CDR3 bases: TGTGCCACCGGCAGAGGAGGTAGCGGGGGGGCCCACGAGCAGTACTTC. It is translated as CATGRGGSGGAHEQYF.

This clonotype appeared many times. This sequence joins TRBV2 and TRBJ1-5; unclear D gene. Germline CDR1 reads SNHLY; CDR2 reads FYNNEI. The CDR3 extends over 17 amino acids. Trimming removed 4 bases from V and 0 bases from J, with 16 bases in between. The CDR3 DNA sequence: TGTGCCAGCAGTGTGACACAATCCCTTTATAGCAATCAGCCCCAGCATTTT. Translating gives CASSVTQSLYSNQPQHF.

This clonotype was observed at least ten times. V usage is TRBV5-1 and J usage is TRBJ2-7; TRBD2 matches 10 bases. The CDR3 is made up of 15 amino acids. Germline V gene data show CDR1 as SGHRS and CDR2 as YFSETQ. The J segment lost 3 bases and the V segment lost 2 bases, leaving 5 bases of the junction unmatched. The DNA for the CDR3 is TGCGCCAGCAGCTTAGGGACTAGCGAAATCTACGAGCAGTACTTC. Protein: CASSLGTSEIYEQYF.

A few counts support this clonotype. This chain joins TRBV3-1 and TRBJ2-5; 7 bases map to TRBD1. Germline V gene sequence: CDR1 LGHDT, CDR2 YNNKEL (reference sequence). V lost 5 bases, J lost 5 bases, and 11 bases stayed unmatched. The CDR3 runs 15 residues. The CDR3 loop reads CASSKTTGFEETQYF. CDR3 coding DNA: TGTGCCAGCAGCAAGACGACAGGGTTCGAGGAGACCCAGTACTTC.

This clonotype appeared once. This chain uses TRBV4-2 with TRBJ1-1; no firm D call. The V gene's germline CDR1 is LGHNA and CDR2 YNFKEQ. The CDR3 consists of 14 residues. V lost 1 base, J lost 1 base, and 7 bases lay in between. The CDR3 is CASSQVDGNTEAFF. The DNA for the CDR3 is TGTGCCAGCAGCCAAGTTGATGGGAACACTGAAGCTTTCTTT.

This clonotype was found many times. The chain carries TRBV6-1 and TRBJ1-1; D gene ambiguous. Germline CDR1 reads MNHNS; CDR2 reads SASEGT. This CDR3 has 16 amino acids. Trimming stripped 1 base from V and 0 bases from J, with 12 bases between. In nucleotides, the CDR3 is TGTGCCAGCAGTGAAGGGACCTTCGGCCTGAACACTGAAGCTTTCTTT. Translated, it gives CASSEGTFGLNTEAFF.